Listed below are T cell receptor beta chains from one sample, sequenced in a study of cytomegalovirus exposure and HLA in healthy donors. TCRdb's copy holds only in-frame clones and misses some; the assay was immunoSEQ multiplex PCR. The sample holds 210,000 or so clones; 70% to 90% are singletons and the top ten take 0.24%. Sequenced sample: PBMCs. The receptors originated from a girl aged 2 to 10 in good health and CMV-seronegative. Both conserved end residues are part of each CDR3. D genes are given only for firm matches. Where a row states a size, it is once, few, many or the class of an expanded clone; other rows omit it.

V gene: TRBV19; clone size: NA; D gene: NA; J gene: TRBJ2-7; CDR3 protein: CASSTPGQAAYEQYF; CDR3 DNA: TGTGCCAGTAGTACCCCAGGACAAGCAGCCTACGAGCAGTACTTC
V gene: TRBV27; clone size: NA; D gene: TRBD2; J gene: TRBJ2-4; CDR3 protein: CASTTLAGGAKNIQYF; CDR3 DNA: TGTGCCAGCACTACACTAGCGGGAGGAGCCAAAAACATTCAGTACTTC
V gene: TRBV27; clone size: NA; D gene: NA; J gene: TRBJ2-3; CDR3 protein: CASSPQGSDTQYF; CDR3 DNA: TGTGCCAGCAGTCCCCAGGGTTCAGATACGCAGTATTTT
V gene: TRBV7-9; clone size: once; D gene: NA; J gene: TRBJ1-4; CDR3 protein: CASSIGTLTANEKLFF; CDR3 DNA: TGTGCCAGCAGCATCGGGACACTCACAGCAAATGAAAAACTGTTTTTT
V gene: TRBV7-9; clone size: NA; D gene: NA; J gene: TRBJ1-1; CDR3 protein: CASSFPVGGSTEAFF; CDR3 DNA: TGTGCCAGCAGCTTTCCCGTGGGGGGATCCACTGAAGCTTTCTTT
V gene: TRBV11-2; clone size: NA; D gene: NA; J gene: TRBJ2-7; CDR3 protein: CASSLVSEQYF; CDR3 DNA: TGTGCCAGCAGCTTAGTGAGCGAGCAGTACTTC
V gene: TRBV12-5; clone size: NA; D gene: TRBD1; J gene: TRBJ1-4; CDR3 protein: CASGWGRQGWDEKLFF; CDR3 DNA: TGTGCTAGTGGTTGGGGGAGACAGGGATGGGACGAAAAACTGTTTTTT
V gene: TRBV7-6; clone size: NA; D gene: TRBD2; J gene: TRBJ2-5; CDR3 protein: CASSRLAGVGETQYF; CDR3 DNA: TGTGCCAGCAGCCGTCTAGCGGGAGTTGGGGAGACCCAGTACTTC
V gene: TRBV19; clone size: NA; D gene: TRBD1; J gene: TRBJ1-1; CDR3 protein: CASSIAGQMNTEAFF; CDR3 DNA: TGTGCCAGTAGTATAGCGGGACAGATGAACACTGAAGCTTTCTTT
V gene: TRBV15; clone size: NA; D gene: NA; J gene: TRBJ2-7; CDR3 protein: CATSRDPGKTEQYF; CDR3 DNA: TGTGCCACCAGCAGAGATCCCGGAAAGACAGAGCAGTACTTC
V gene: TRBV5-4; clone size: NA; D gene: NA; J gene: TRBJ1-2; CDR3 protein: CASSLTVLANYGYTF; CDR3 DNA: TGTGCCAGCAGCTTGACAGTCTTAGCTAACTATGGCTACACCTTC
V gene: TRBV28; clone size: NA; D gene: NA; J gene: TRBJ2-7; CDR3 protein: CASSQPLGAVGIYEQYF; CDR3 DNA: TGTGCCAGCAGTCAACCCTTAGGAGCAGTAGGAATCTACGAGCAGTACTTC
V gene: TRBV5-1; clone size: NA; D gene: TRBD1; J gene: TRBJ1-2; CDR3 protein: CASRIGQGIYTF; CDR3 DNA: TGCGCCAGCCGGATAGGACAGGGGATCTACACCTTC
V gene: TRBV7-9; clone size: NA; D gene: TRBD2; J gene: TRBJ2-7; CDR3 protein: CASSSSSGRAGEQYF; CDR3 DNA: TGTGCCAGCAGCTCGAGTAGCGGGAGGGCCGGCGAGCAGTACTTC
V gene: TRBV11-2; clone size: NA; D gene: TRBD1; J gene: TRBJ1-2; CDR3 protein: CASSLRTGGNYGYTF; CDR3 DNA: TGTGCCAGCAGCTTAAGGACAGGGGGTAACTATGGCTACACCTTC
V gene: TRBV27; clone size: NA; D gene: TRBD2; J gene: TRBJ2-1; CDR3 protein: CATRLALSYNEQFF; CDR3 DNA: TGTGCCACTCGACTAGCGCTCTCCTACAATGAGCAGTTCTTC
V gene: TRBV5-1; clone size: NA; D gene: TRBD1; J gene: TRBJ1-2; CDR3 protein: CASSPRDRGRIGYTF; CDR3 DNA: TGCGCCAGCAGCCCACGGGACAGGGGGCGAATTGGCTACACCTTC
V gene: TRBV29-1; clone size: NA; D gene: TRBD1; J gene: TRBJ1-2; CDR3 protein: CSVEGNQGTGRRYGYTF; CDR3 DNA: TGCAGCGTTGAAGGGAATCAGGGGACAGGGAGGCGCTATGGCTACACCTTC
V gene: TRBV28; clone size: NA; D gene: TRBD2; J gene: TRBJ2-1; CDR3 protein: CASSFGGRGNEQFF; CDR3 DNA: TGTGCCAGCAGTTTCGGCGGGAGAGGTAATGAGCAGTTCTTC
V gene: TRBV6-5; clone size: few; D gene: TRBD1; J gene: TRBJ1-1; CDR3 protein: CASSSRGQKAFF; CDR3 DNA: TGTGCCAGCAGTTCCAGGGGGCAAAAAGCTTTCTTT
V gene: TRBV11-3; clone size: NA; D gene: NA; J gene: TRBJ2-1; CDR3 protein: CASSSGQGIWHEQFF; CDR3 DNA: TGTGCCAGCAGCTCCGGGCAGGGAATCTGGCATGAGCAGTTCTTC
V gene: TRBV5-1; clone size: NA; D gene: TRBD1; J gene: TRBJ2-7; CDR3 protein: CASSLEGASYEQYF; CDR3 DNA: TGCGCCAGCAGCTTGGAGGGGGCCTCCTACGAGCAGTACTTC
V gene: TRBV5-1; clone size: NA; D gene: NA; J gene: TRBJ2-1; CDR3 protein: CASSFRRPGYNEQFF; CDR3 DNA: TGCGCCAGCAGCTTCCGAAGGCCGGGCTACAATGAGCAGTTCTTC
V gene: TRBV7-3; clone size: NA; D gene: TRBD2; J gene: TRBJ2-7; CDR3 protein: CASSQSAGASSYEQYF; CDR3 DNA: TGTGCCAGCAGCCAATCAGCGGGGGCGAGCTCCTACGAGCAGTACTTC
V gene: TRBV5-8; clone size: NA; D gene: TRBD1; J gene: TRBJ2-5; CDR3 protein: CASSWDRGYQETQYF; CDR3 DNA: TGTGCCAGCAGCTGGGACAGGGGGTACCAAGAGACCCAGTACTTC